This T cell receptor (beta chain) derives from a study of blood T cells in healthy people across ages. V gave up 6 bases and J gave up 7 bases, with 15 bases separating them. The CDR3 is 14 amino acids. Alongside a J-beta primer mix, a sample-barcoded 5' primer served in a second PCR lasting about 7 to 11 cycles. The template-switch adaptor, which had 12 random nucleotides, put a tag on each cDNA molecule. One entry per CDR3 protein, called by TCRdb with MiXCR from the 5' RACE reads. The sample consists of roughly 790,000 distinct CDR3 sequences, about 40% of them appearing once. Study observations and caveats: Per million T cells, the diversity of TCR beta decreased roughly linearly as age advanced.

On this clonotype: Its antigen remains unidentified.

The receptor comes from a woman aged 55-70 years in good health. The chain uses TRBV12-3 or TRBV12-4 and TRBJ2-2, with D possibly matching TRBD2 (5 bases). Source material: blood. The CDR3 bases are TGTGCCAGCAGCCCGGGCCCCGGGGACGGGGAGCTGTTTTTT. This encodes CASSPGPGDGELFF.